This entry is about one TCR beta chain. There are 20 residues in the CDR3. Trimming removed 0 bases from V and 3 bases from J, with 24 bases in between. Germline V gives CDR1 SGHAT, CDR2 FQNNGV. The sorted-subset replicate PCRs were given around 200 ng DNA, which is approximately 30,000 T cell genomes. In the study's own analysis: Quality scores were absent from the junction-only immunoSEQ sequences, so filtering differed. TCRdb's copy holds only in-frame clones and misses some; the assay was immunoSEQ multiplex PCR. D and trimming come from the DNA, and the V and J calls and clone size come from that table. This sample has about 1.5 million clones, with roughly 95% found just once. This specimen belongs to a study of shared clonotypes between healthy human individuals. Study at large: CD8 memory received one plate per donor, CD8 naive two, CD4 memory three and CD4 naive three.

The investigators split CD4+ cells into a CD45RA+ naive subset and a CD45RA-negative memory subset. The chain carries TRBV11-2 and TRBJ1-5, with D hard to call. The source is a man aged 30 to 39 in good health. The sample was naive CD4+ T cells sorted from blood. The subset denotes: CD45RA+ positively selected. CDR3 protein: CASSLDARAGGRAPNQPQHF. In DNA, the CDR3 is TGTGCCAGCAGCTTAGACGCCCGCGCCGGAGGAAGGGCGCCCAATCAGCCCCAGCATTTT.